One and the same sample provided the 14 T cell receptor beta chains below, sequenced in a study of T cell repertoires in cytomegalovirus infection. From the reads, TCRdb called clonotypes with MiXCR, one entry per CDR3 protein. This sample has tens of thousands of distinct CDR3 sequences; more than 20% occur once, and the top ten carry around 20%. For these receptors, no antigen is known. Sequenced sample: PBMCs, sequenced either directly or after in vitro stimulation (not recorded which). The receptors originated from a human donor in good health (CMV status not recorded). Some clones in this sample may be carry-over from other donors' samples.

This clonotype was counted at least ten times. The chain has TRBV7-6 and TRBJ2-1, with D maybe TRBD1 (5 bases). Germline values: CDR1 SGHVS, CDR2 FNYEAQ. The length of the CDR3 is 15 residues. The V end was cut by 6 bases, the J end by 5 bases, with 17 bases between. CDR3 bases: TGTGCCAGCAGACCCCTTGAGACAGCTAACAATGAGCAGTTCTTC. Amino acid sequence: CASRPLETANNEQFF.

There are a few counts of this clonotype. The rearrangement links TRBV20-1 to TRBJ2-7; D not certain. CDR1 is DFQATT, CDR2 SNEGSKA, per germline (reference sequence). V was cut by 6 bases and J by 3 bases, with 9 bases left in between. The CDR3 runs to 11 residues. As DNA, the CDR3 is TGCAGTGCCGCGCTTAGCTACGAGCAGTACTTC. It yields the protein CSAALSYEQYF.

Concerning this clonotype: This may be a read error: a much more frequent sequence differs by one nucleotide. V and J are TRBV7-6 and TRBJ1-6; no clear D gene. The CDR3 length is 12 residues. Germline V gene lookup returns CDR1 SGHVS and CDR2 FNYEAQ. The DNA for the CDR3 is TGTGCCAGCAGCAAATTTAATTCACTCCTCCACTTT. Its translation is CASSKFNSLLHF. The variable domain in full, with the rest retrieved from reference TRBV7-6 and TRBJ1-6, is GAGVSQSPRYKVTKRGQDVALRCDPISGHVSLYWYRQALGQGPEFLTYFNYEAQQDKSGLPNDRFSAERPEGSISTLTIQRTEQRDSAMYRCASSKFNSLLHFGNGTRLTVT.

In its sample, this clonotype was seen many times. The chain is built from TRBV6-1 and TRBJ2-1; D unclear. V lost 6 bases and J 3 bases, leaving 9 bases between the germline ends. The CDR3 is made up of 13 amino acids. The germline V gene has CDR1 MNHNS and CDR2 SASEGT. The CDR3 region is CASSALYYNEQFF. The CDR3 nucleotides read TGTGCCAGCAGCGCCCTCTACTACAATGAGCAGTTCTTC.

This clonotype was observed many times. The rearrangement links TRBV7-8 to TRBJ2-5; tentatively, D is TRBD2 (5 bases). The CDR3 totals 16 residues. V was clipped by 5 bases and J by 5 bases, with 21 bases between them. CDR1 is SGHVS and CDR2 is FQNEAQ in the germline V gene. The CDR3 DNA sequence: TGTGCCAGCAGCCCCTCCGGGCGCCTACCGGGGGAGACCCAGTACTTC. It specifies CASSPSGRLPGETQYF.

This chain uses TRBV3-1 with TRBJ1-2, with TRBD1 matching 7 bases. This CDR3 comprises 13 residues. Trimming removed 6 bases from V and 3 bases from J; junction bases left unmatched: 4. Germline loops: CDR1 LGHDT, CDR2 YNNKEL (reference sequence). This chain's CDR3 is CASSLQGYYGYTF. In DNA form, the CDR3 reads TGTGCCAGCAGTCTACAGGGGTACTATGGCTACACCTTC.

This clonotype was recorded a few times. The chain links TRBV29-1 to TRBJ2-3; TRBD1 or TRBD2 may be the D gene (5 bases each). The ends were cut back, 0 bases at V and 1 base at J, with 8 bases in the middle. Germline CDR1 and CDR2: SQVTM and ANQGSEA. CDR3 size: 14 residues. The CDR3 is CSVEESGRTDTQYF. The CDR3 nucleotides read TGCAGCGTTGAAGAATCGGGGCGCACAGATACGCAGTATTTT.

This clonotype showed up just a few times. DNA for the CDR3: TGTGCCAGCAGTTTTACTAGCGAGGAGAACGAGCAGTACTTC. It specifies CASSFTSEENEQYF. The chain carries TRBV12-3 or TRBV12-4 and TRBJ2-7; 7 nucleotides match TRBD2. Losses at the gene ends were 3 bases for V and 5 bases for J; bases not matched to a gene: 7. The CDR3 loop spans 14 amino acids.

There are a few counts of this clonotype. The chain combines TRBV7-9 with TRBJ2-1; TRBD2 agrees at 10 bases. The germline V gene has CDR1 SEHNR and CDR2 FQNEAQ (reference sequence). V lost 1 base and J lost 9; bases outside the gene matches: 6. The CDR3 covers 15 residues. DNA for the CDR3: TGTGCCAGCAGCTTAGGGTCTAGCGGGAGTACTGAGCAGTTCTTC. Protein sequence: CASSLGSSGSTEQFF.

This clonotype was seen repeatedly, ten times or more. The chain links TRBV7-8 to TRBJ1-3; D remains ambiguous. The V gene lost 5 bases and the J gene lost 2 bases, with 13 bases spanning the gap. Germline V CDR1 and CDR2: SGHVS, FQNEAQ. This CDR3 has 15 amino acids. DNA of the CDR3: TGTGCCAGCAGCCCCCGGAGCGACGCTGGAAACACCATATATTTT. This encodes CASSPRSDAGNTIYF.

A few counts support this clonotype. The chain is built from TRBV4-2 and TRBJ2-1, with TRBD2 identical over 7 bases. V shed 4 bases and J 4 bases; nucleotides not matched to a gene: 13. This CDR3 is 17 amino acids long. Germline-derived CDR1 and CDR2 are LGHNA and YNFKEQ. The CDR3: CASSRNVQRDSYNEQFF. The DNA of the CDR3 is TGTGCCAGCAGCCGGAATGTTCAGCGGGATTCTTACAATGAGCAGTTCTTC.

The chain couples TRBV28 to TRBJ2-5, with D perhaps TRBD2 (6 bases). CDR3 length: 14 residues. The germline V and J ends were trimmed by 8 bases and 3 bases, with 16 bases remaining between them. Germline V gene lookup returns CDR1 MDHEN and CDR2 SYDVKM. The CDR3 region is CASVAPGGKETQYF. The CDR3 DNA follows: TGTGCCAGCGTAGCCCCCGGGGGAAAAGAGACCCAGTACTTC. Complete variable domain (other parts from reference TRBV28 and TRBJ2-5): DVKVTQSSRYLVKRTGEKVFLECVQDMDHENMFWYRQDPGLGLRLIYFSYDVKMKEKGDIPEGYSVSREKKERFSLILESASTNQTSMYLCASVAPGGKETQYFGPGTRLLVL.

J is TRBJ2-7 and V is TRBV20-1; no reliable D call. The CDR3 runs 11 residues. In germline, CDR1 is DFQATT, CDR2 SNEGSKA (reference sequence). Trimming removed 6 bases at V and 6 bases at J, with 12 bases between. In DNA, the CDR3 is TGCAGTGCCCCGGGCGGCGGCGAGCAGTACTTC. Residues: CSAPGGGEQYF.

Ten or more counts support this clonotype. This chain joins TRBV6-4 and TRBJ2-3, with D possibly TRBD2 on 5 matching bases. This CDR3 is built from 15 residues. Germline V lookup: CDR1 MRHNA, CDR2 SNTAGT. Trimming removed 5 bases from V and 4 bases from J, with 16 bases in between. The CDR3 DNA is TGTGCCAGCAGTAACTACCCGGGGTTTGCAGATACGCAGTATTTT. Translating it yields CASSNYPGFADTQYF.